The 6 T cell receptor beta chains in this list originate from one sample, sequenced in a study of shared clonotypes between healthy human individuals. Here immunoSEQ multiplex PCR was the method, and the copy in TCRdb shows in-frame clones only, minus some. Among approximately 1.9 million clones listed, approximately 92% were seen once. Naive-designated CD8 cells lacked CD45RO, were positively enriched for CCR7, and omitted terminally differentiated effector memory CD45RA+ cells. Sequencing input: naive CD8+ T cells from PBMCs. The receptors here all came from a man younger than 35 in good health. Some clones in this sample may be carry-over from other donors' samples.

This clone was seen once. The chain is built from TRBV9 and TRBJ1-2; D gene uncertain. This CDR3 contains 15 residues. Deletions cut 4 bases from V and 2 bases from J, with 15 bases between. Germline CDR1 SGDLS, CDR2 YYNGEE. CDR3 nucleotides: TGTGCCAGCAGCCATTCAAGTGTTGGCAACTATGGCTACACCTTC. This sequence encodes CASSHSSVGNYGYTF. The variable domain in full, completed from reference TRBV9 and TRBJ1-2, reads DSGVTQTPKHLITATGQRVTLRCSPRSGDLSVYWYQQSLDQGLQFLIQYYNGEERAKGNILERFSAQQFPDLHSELNLSSLELGDSALYFCASSHSSVGNYGYTFGSGTRLTVV.

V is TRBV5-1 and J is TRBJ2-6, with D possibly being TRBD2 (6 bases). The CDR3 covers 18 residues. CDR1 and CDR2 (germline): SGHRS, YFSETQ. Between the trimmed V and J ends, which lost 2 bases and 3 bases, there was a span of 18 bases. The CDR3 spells CASSLRPGVGLGANVLTF. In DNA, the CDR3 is TGCGCCAGCAGCTTAAGACCGGGAGTAGGTCTTGGGGCCAACGTCCTGACTTTC.

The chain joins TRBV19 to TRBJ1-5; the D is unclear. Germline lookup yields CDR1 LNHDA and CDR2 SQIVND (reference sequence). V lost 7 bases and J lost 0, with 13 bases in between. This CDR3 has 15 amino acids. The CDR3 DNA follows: TGTGCCAGTAAGACGGCCCTTTATAGCAATCAGCCCCAGCATTTT. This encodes CASKTALYSNQPQHF.

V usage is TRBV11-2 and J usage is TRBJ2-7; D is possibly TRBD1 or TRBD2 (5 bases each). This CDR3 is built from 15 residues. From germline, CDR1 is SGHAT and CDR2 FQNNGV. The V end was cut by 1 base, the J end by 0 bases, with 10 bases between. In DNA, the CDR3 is TGTGCCAGCAGCTTAGTGGGGGAAAGCTCCTACGAGCAGTACTTC. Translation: CASSLVGESSYEQYF.

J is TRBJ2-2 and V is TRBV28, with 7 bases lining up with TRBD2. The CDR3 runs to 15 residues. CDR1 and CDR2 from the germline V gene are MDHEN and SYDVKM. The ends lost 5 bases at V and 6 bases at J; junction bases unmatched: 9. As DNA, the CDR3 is TGTGCCAGCAGTAAACCGCGGGAGATTGCCGGGGAGCTGTTTTTT. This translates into CASSKPREIAGELFF.

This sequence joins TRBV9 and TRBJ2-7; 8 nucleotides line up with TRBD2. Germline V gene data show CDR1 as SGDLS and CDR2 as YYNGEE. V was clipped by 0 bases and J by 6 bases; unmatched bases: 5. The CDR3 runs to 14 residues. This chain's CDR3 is CASSVELAGSEQYF. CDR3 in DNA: TGTGCCAGCAGCGTAGAGCTAGCGGGCAGCGAGCAGTACTTC.